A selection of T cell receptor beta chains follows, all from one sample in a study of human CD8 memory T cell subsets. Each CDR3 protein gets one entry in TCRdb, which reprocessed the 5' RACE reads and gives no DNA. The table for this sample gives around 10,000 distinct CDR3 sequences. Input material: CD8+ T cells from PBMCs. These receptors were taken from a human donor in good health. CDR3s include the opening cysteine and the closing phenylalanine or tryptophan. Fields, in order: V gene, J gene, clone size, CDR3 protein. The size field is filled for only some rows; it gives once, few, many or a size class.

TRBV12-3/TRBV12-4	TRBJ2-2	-	CASRPGTSGGNTGELFF
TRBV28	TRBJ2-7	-	CASSLLGTSGSYEQYF
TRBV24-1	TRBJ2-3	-	CATSDSEGASGRTDTQYF
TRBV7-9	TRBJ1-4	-	CASRKQGSREKLFF
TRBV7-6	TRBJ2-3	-	CASSLASSGTQSATQYF
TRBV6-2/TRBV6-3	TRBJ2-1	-	CASSYDPRTSGRIYDEQFF
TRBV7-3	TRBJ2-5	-	CASSAQQGSLGWTQYF
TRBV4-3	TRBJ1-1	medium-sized	CASSQDRGSGEAFF
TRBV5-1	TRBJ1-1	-	CASSPYTGDTEAFF
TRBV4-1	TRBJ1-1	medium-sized	CASQGNTPEAFF
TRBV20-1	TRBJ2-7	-	CSATGTSVAYEQYF
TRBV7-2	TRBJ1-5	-	CASSLPTSGVPQPQHF
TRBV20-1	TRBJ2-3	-	CSARTLDILDTDTQYF
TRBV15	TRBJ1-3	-	CATSRGSGNTIYF
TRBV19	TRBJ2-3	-	CASSRDSFGADTQYF
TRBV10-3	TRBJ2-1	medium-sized	CAISESTDPDRIYNEQFF
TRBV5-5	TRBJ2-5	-	CASIPRVQETQYF
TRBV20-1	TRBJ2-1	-	CSARDNGVSGGIGNEQFF
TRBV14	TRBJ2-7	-	CASSRLTGLEQYF
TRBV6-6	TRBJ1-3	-	CASSRGTTGASGNTIYF
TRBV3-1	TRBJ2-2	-	CASSDLAGGVDTGELFF
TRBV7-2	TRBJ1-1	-	CASSSRPDRGRADTEAFF
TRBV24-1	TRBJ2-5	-	CATSPAGFQETQYF
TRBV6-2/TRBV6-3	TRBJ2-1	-	CASSFLTSGRGIEQFF
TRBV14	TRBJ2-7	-	CASRGQGAPYEQYF
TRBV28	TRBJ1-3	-	CASSSTRYSGNTIYF
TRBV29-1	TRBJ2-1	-	CSVEEPRLAASYNEQFF
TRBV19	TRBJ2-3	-	CASSTGTALGTDTQYF
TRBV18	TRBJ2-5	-	CASSSKFPGLQNF
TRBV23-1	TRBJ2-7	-	CASSFRGPYEQYF
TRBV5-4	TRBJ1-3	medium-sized	CASSFSGAGNTIYF
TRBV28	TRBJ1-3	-	CASSFEGWSSGNTIYF